Each of the 24 T cell receptor beta chains below was sequenced from the same sample in a study of OX40 agonist ivuxolimab in advanced cancers. Using immunoSEQ multiplex PCR, the repertoire was profiled, and TCRdb retains in-frame clones only, with some absent. The sample has about 150,000 clones; 94% are singletons. The sequenced sample was CD4+ or CD8+ T cells sorted from blood, obtained in a trial of the OX40 agonist ivuxolimab. The receptors were sampled from an adult with an advanced solid tumor such as melanoma, head and neck, liver or kidney cancer.

V gene TRBV6-6 combines with J gene TRBJ2-1; 7 nucleotides match TRBD1. Germline CDR1 is MNHNY and CDR2 is SVGAGI (reference sequence). The junction had 6 bases not matched to a gene; V was cut back by 5 bases and J by 8 bases. There are 13 residues in the CDR3. The CDR3 protein is CASSPRQGDEQFF. The CDR3 bases are TGTGCCAGCAGTCCTCGACAGGGCGATGAGCAGTTCTTC.

V and J are TRBV7-3 and TRBJ2-7; TRBD1 aligns across 7 bases. Germline V lookup: CDR1 SGHTA, CDR2 FQGTGA. The CDR3 sequence is 14 residues long. Trimming at V came to 5 bases and at J to 5 bases, leaving 9 bases not matched to a gene. The CDR3 loop is CASSKTGNKDEQYF. The CDR3, as DNA: TGTGCCAGCAGCAAGACAGGGAATAAGGACGAGCAGTACTTC.

This chain's CDR3 is CASSEAMGDTQYF. CDR3 nucleotides: TGTGCCAGCAGTGAAGCGATGGGAGATACGCAGTATTTT. The chain is built from TRBV2 and TRBJ2-3; D is unclear. With 0 bases removed from V and 5 bases from J, the gap between germline ends came to 6 bases. This CDR3 contains 13 residues. Per germline, CDR1 SNHLY and CDR2 FYNNEI.

The rearrangement links TRBV4-1 to TRBJ1-1, with a possible D match to TRBD1 (5 bases). Trimming removed 0 bases from V and 5 bases from J, with 16 bases in between. This CDR3 is built from 16 residues. Germline V gene sequence: CDR1 MGHRA, CDR2 YSYEKL. The CDR3 DNA is TGCGCCAGCAGCCAAGATAATCGGAACTGGGGGACTGAAGCTTTCTTT. This encodes CASSQDNRNWGTEAFF.

The genes are TRBV6-6 and TRBJ1-2; D perhaps matches TRBD1 (6 bases). Between the trimmed V and J ends, which lost 7 bases and 8 bases, there was a span of 20 bases. Germline CDR1 MNHNY, CDR2 SVGAGI (reference sequence). The CDR3 has 14 residues. Here the CDR3 DNA reads TGTGCCAGCATAACCGGGGGCCGGAAGGGAGGCTACACCTTC. As protein: CASITGGRKGGYTF.

This clone occurred once. The chain uses TRBV9 and TRBJ2-3, with TRBD2 as a possible D gene (5 bases). The CDR3 loop spans 14 amino acids. Germline loops: CDR1 SGDLS, CDR2 YYNGEE. V shed 7 bases and J shed 0 bases, with 12 bases lying between them. CDR3 amino acids: CASGGQASTDTQYF. CDR3 nucleotide sequence: TGTGCCAGCGGAGGCCAGGCTAGCACAGATACGCAGTATTTT. The variable domain in full, completed from reference TRBV9 and TRBJ2-3, reads DSGVTQTPKHLITATGQRVTLRCSPRSGDLSVYWYQQSLDQGLQFLIQYYNGEERAKGNILERFSAQQFPDLHSELNLSSLELGDSALYFCASGGQASTDTQYFGPGTRLTVL.

The chain employs TRBV10-1 and TRBJ2-3, with 13 nucleotides matching TRBD2. The germline V gene has CDR1 WNHNN and CDR2 SYGVQD (reference sequence). Unmatched junction bases numbered 7, after V lost 7 bases and J lost 3 bases. This CDR3 contains 16 residues. The CDR3 bases are TGCGCCAGCACCGACTCGGGACTAGCGGGGACAGATACGCAGTATTTT. Its protein is CASTDSGLAGTDTQYF.

This clone was seen just once. V gene TRBV12-5 combines with J gene TRBJ2-7; TRBD1 is a possible D gene (6 bases). Germline V gene lookup returns CDR1 LGHNT and CDR2 FRNRAP. Trimming stripped 0 bases from V and 0 bases from J, with 12 bases between. CDR3 length: 16 amino acids. The CDR3 nucleotides are TGTGCTAGTGGTTTGGTATACCTGGGGGCCTCCTACGAGCAGTACTTC. Its protein product is CASGLVYLGASYEQYF.

V gene TRBV6-5 combines with J gene TRBJ1-1, with D possibly TRBD1 on 5 matching bases. Germline CDR1 is MNHEY and CDR2 is SVGAGI. The germline V and J ends were trimmed by 8 bases and 7 bases, with 14 bases remaining between them. This CDR3 has 12 residues. Here the CDR3 DNA reads TGTGCCAGCCGAGGACAAATAGGTGAAGCTTTCTTT. This gives the protein CASRGQIGEAFF.

The rearrangement uses TRBV6-1 and TRBJ2-7; D perhaps matches TRBD1 (5 bases). The CDR3 has 14 amino acids. Trimming shortened V by 7 bases and J by 0 bases, and 13 bases separated the two germline ends. Germline CDR1 and CDR2: MNHNS and SASEGT. The CDR3 region has the DNA TGTGCCAGCATTCCCCCAGGGCACTCCTACGAGCAGTACTTC. Its protein product is CASIPPGHSYEQYF.

This chain uses TRBV19 with TRBJ2-4, with D possibly matching TRBD2 (5 bases). This CDR3 spans 18 amino acids. Germline V gene sequence: CDR1 LNHDA, CDR2 SQIVND (reference sequence). Between the trimmed V and J ends, which lost 6 bases and 0 bases, there was a span of 21 bases. CDR3 region: CASRDSGPRTLAKNIQYF. CDR3 in DNA: TGTGCCAGTAGGGACTCGGGCCCCAGGACTCTAGCCAAAAACATTCAGTACTTC.

The chain has TRBV2 and TRBJ1-4; D ambiguous. This CDR3 is 14 amino acids long. Germline assignment: CDR1 SNHLY and CDR2 FYNNEI. Trimming stripped 8 bases from V and 7 bases from J, with 17 bases between. The DNA of the CDR3 is TGTGCCAGCGGACCGTCGGGGTTAAGTGAAAAACTGTTTTTT. Its protein product is CASGPSGLSEKLFF.

J is TRBJ2-7 and V is TRBV13, with D unresolved. The length of the CDR3 is 14 residues. The germline gives CDR1 PRHDT, CDR2 FYEKMQ (reference sequence). Trimming stripped 5 bases from V and 6 bases from J, with 17 bases between. The CDR3 loop reads CASSRAYPGAEQYF. Here the CDR3 DNA reads TGTGCCAGCAGCCGTGCCTACCCAGGCGCCGAGCAGTACTTC.

The chain employs TRBV7-2 and TRBJ2-1, with 13 bases fitting TRBD2. The CDR3 is made up of 15 amino acids. The germline gives CDR1 SGHTA, CDR2 FQGNSA. V lost 7 bases and J lost 5; bases outside the gene matches: 5. The CDR3 loop reads CASILAGGPHNEQFF. The CDR3 DNA reads as TGTGCCAGCATACTAGCGGGAGGGCCCCACAATGAGCAGTTCTTC.

This clone was observed once. The gene calls are TRBV6-1 and TRBJ1-2; a possible D gene is TRBD1 (5 bases). Trimming removed 4 bases at V and 3 bases at J, with 12 bases between. This CDR3 contains 14 residues. CDR1 is MNHNS, CDR2 SASEGT, per germline. This chain's CDR3 is CASSAQDWDYGYTF. Here the CDR3 DNA reads TGTGCCAGCAGTGCACAGGATTGGGACTATGGCTACACCTTC.

The CDR3 loop is CATSSGGTGANVLTF. The DNA of the CDR3 is TGTGCCACCAGCTCCGGGGGAACTGGGGCCAACGTCCTGACTTTC. This chain connects TRBV15 to TRBJ2-6, with D possibly TRBD2 on 6 matching bases. In germline, CDR1 is LNHNV, CDR2 YYDKDF (reference sequence). V lost 5 bases to trimming and J lost 2 bases, with 10 bases between them. The CDR3 is made up of 15 amino acids.

J is TRBJ1-4 and V is TRBV18; D is unclear. Trimming removed 3 bases at V and 8 bases at J, with 13 bases between. This CDR3 comprises 14 residues. Germline V gives CDR1 KGHSH, CDR2 LQKENI. CDR3 in amino acids: CASSPGFAGEKLFF. CDR3 DNA: TGTGCCAGCTCACCGGGATTCGCGGGGGAAAAACTGTTTTTT.

This clone appeared once. The rearrangement links TRBV18 to TRBJ2-7, with D possibly called TRBD1 or TRBD2 (6 bases each). The V gene's germline CDR1 is KGHSH and CDR2 LQKENI. V gave up 2 bases and J gave up 1 base, with 9 bases separating them. The CDR3 consists of 14 residues. CDR3 residues: CASSPTGTSYEQYF. CDR3 DNA sequence: TGTGCCAGCTCACCAACAGGGACTTCCTACGAGCAGTACTTC.

J is TRBJ2-3 and V is TRBV15, with 7 bases aligning to TRBD2. Looked up from germline, CDR1 is LNHNV and CDR2 is YYDKDF (reference sequence). Trimming removed 11 bases from V and 0 bases from J; junction bases left unmatched: 20. This CDR3 region has 18 residues. The CDR3 is CAVRGWRGSRPSTDTQYF. CDR3 sequence (DNA): TGTGCCGTCCGCGGATGGCGGGGGTCACGGCCTAGCACAGATACGCAGTATTTT. The entire variable domain, with the rest obtained from reference TRBV15 and TRBJ2-3, is as follows: DAMVIQNPRYQVTQFGKPVTLSCSQTLNHNVMYWYQQKSSQAPKLLFHYYDKDFNNEADTPDNFQSRRPNTSFCFLDIRSPGLGDTAMYLCAVRGWRGSRPSTDTQYFGPGTRLTVL.

This sequence joins TRBV28 and TRBJ1-1; possibly TRBD1 for D (6 bases). V gave up 8 bases and J gave up 5 bases, with 15 bases separating them. CDR1 and CDR2 from the germline V gene are MDHEN and SYDVKM. CDR3 size: 13 residues. Written as DNA, the CDR3 is TGTGCCAGCCAAGGATTTACAGGGACTGAAGCTTTCTTT. This gives the protein CASQGFTGTEAFF.

This clone was picked up one time. This chain joins TRBV27 and TRBJ1-1, with a weak D call TRBD1 (5 bases). Germline CDR1 is MNHEY and CDR2 is SMNVEV (reference sequence). V was clipped by 0 bases and J by 0 bases, with 14 bases between them. The CDR3 is 17 amino acids. The CDR3 coding sequence is TGTGCCAGCAGTTTATCGGGGACCGTCAAAATGAACACTGAAGCTTTCTTT. This translates into CASSLSGTVKMNTEAFF.

This clone showed up just a few times. The chain is built from TRBV7-9 and TRBJ1-2; 9 bases fit TRBD1. J gave up 8 bases and V 1 base, and 17 bases lay outside the gene matches. The CDR3 has 18 residues. Germline CDR1 is SEHNR and CDR2 is FQNEAQ (reference sequence). The CDR3 spells CASSLGTSDPGQGEGYTF. As DNA, the CDR3 is TGTGCCAGCAGCTTAGGGACTTCCGATCCGGGACAGGGAGAAGGCTACACCTTC.

The chain carries TRBV6-6 and TRBJ1-1, with TRBD1 matching 9 bases. V shed 6 bases, J shed 6 bases, and the junction held 11 bases outside the gene matches. CDR1 is MNHNY, CDR2 SVGAGI, per germline (reference sequence). The CDR3 runs 15 residues. In DNA, the CDR3 is TGTGCCAGCAGCCCGACTGGACAGGGGTCCGCTGAAGCTTTCTTT. Encoded protein: CASSPTGQGSAEAFF.

The V call is TRBV19, the J call TRBJ2-7, with D uncertain. V was pared by 1 base and J by 3 bases, with 7 bases between. The V gene's germline CDR1 is LNHDA and CDR2 SQIVND (reference sequence). There are 13 residues in the CDR3. CDR3 sequence: CASSIGQDYEQYF. In DNA form, the CDR3 reads TGTGCCAGTAGTATAGGACAAGACTACGAGCAGTACTTC.